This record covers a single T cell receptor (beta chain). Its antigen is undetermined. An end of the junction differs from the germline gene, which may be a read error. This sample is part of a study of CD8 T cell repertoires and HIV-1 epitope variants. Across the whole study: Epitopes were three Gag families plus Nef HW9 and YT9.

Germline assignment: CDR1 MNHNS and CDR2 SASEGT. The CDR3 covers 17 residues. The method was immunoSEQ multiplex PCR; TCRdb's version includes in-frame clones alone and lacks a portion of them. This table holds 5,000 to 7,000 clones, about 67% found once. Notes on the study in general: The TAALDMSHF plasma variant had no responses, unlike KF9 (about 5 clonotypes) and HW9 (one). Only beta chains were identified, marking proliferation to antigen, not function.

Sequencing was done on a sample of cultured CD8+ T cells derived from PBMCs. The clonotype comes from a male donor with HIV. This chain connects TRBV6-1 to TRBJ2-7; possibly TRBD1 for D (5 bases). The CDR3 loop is CASSDGIVTGLNYGQYF. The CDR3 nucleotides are TGTGCCAGCAGTGACGGTATAGTAACAGGATTGAACTACGGGCAGTACTTC.